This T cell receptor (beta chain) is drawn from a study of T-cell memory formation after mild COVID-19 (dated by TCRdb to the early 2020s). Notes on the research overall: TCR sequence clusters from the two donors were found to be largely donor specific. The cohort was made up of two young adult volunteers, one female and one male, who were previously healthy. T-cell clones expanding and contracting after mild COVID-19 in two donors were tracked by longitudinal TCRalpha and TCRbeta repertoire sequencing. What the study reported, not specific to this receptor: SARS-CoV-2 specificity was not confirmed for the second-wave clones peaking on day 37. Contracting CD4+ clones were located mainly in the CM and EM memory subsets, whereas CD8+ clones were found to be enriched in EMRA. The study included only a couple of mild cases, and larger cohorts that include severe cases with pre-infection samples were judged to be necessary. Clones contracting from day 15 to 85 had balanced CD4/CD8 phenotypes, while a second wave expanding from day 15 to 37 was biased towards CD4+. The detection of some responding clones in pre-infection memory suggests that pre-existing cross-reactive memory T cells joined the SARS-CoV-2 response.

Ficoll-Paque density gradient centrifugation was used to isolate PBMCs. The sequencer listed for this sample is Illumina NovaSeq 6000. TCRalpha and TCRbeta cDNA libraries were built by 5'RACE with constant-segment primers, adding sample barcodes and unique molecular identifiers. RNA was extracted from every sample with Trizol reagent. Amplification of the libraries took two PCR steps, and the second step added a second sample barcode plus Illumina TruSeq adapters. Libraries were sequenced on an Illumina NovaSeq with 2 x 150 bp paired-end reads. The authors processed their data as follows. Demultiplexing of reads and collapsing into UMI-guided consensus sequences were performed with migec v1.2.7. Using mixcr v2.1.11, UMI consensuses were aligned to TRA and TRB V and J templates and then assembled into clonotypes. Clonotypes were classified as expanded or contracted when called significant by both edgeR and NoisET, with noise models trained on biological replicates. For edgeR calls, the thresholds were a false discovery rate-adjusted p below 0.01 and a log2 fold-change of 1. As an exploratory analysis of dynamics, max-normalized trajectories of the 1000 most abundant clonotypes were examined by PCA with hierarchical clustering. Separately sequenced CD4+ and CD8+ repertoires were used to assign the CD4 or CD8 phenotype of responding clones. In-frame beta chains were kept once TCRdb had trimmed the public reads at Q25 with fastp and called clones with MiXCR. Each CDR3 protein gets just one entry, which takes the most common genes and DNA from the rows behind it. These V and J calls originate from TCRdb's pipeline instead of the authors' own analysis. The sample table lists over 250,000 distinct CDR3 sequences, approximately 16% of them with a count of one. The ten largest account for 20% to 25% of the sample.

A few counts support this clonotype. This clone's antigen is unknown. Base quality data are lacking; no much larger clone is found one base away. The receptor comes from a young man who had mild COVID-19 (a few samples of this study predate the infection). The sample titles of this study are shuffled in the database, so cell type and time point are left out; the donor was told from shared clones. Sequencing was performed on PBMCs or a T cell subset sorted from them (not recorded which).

The CDR3 here reads CAIKQGRDPTMDGYTF. The sequenced DNA: TGTGCCATCAAGCAGGGCAGGGACCCTACGATGGATGGCTACACCTTC. The rearranged chain carries TRBV10-3 and TRBJ1-2; the D gene is perhaps TRBD1, from 5 matching bases. The germline V gene yields ENHRY for CDR1 and SYGVKD for CDR2. The cysteine opens and the phenylalanine closes a CDR3 of 16 amino acids. Only the CDR3 part of the read is kept: 48 bases, read in frame from the first base. V is pared back by 7 bases and J by 6 bases, with 24 bases lying between the germline termini.